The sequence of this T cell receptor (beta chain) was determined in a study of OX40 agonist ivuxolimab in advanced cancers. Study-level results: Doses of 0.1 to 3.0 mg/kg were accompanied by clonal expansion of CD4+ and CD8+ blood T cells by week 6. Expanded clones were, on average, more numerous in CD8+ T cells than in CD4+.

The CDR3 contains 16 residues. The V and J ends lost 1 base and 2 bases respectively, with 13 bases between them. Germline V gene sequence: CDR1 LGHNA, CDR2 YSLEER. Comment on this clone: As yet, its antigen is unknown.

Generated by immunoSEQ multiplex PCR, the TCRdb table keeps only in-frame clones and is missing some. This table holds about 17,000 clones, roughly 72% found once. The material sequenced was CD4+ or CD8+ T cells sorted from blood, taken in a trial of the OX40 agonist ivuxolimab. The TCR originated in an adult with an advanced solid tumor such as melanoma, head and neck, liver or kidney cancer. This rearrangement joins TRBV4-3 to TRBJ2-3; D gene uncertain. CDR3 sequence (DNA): TGCGCCAGCAGCCAAGGGGTACAATCGGTCACAGATACGCAGTATTTT. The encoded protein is CASSQGVQSVTDTQYF.